This TCR beta chain was identified in a study of human T cells and chemical hapten exposure (dated by TCRdb to the early 2020s). Study-wide context: For sensitization, 2% DPC in acetone was applied to a 2 cm by 2 cm area of upper inner arm skin. Patients additionally received weekly therapeutic DPC doses to the scalp throughout the roughly 25-week study period. Patch testing on the upper back used Finn chambers containing 0.01% DPC, with scoring done after 6 days according to International Contact Dermatitis Research Group standards. The patient cohort, mostly female, included alopecia areata with under or over 50% scalp involvement, alopecia totalis and alopecia universalis. Libraries were pooled for sequencing, and per-sample TCR yields varied mainly because of small differences in library volumes within the pool. Peripheral blood TCR repertoire changes were tracked in vivo in alopecia patients during primary and secondary sensitization to the hapten diphenylcyclopropenone (DPC). Blood samples were taken from patients before sensitization (week 0) and then at 2, 6 and about 24 weeks after DPC sensitization. Approximately 30 alopecia patients provided blood for TCR sequencing at one to four time points (pre-sensitization, 2, 6 and 24 weeks).

Trimming removed 4 bases from V and 3 bases from J, leaving 11 bases between the germline ends. CDR1 and CDR2 are read off the germline V gene (reference sequence) as MNHEY and SMNVEV. The CDR3 has 14 amino acids, counting the end cysteine and phenylalanine. Solely the CDR3 DNA is kept, with 42 bases framed from the first base. The intended sense of this specimen's time point label: patch test 2, 6 weeks after DPC sensitization. In light of the paper, this sample's treatment or condition label describes: therapeutic diphenylcyclopropenone sensitization with weekly scalp DPC. Blood at each patch-test visit was drawn before the patch test was applied. Patients were eligible if aged 18 to 70, diagnosed with alopecia and judged suitable for DPC therapy, and pregnant patients were excluded. Total RNA was extracted from unfractionated whole blood collected in Tempus Blood RNA tubes. The paper as a whole reports these results and caveats: Patch test score was positively correlated with the number of PT1 expanded TCRs, with significance at thresholds 8, 16 and 32 but not at 4. Because every patient had alopecia, a presumed autoimmune disease, the patients' immune response might differ from that of healthy individuals. After repeated subsampling, the strength of the expansion versus patch-test correlation and the threshold at which it became significant changed. DPC sensitization did not change the number of TCRs with a frequency above 1 in 1000, and there was no evidence of changes in global repertoire structure. Significantly more large CDR3 similarity clusters were formed by expanded TCRs than by pre-sensitization or healthy control sets, consistent with antigen-driven responses.

The library was built by means of RACE. Sequencing relied on a NextSeq 500. During library preparation, unique molecular identifiers were attached to individual cDNA molecules so that TCRs could be counted quantitatively and reproducibly. Each blood RNA sample was used to sequence both TCR alpha and TCR beta chains. Regarding the original processing steps: A median of roughly 98,000 TCRs per sample was observed, with a range of 23,224 to 690,600. V, J and CDR3 annotation of the TCR reads was carried out using the Decombinator software suite. For the PS versus PT1 abundance plots, all samples were subsampled to the same number of TCRs (28,000). TCRs were defined as expanded if absent before sensitization and observed at least eight times at the 2-week time point. In-frame beta chains were kept once TCRdb had trimmed the public reads at Q25 with fastp and called clones with MiXCR. Duplicate CDR3 protein sequences are folded into a single record with the most common DNA and genes. TCRdb's processing, not the study's, gives the V and J calls here. The sample table holds a few hundred thousand distinct CDR3 sequences, of which more than 5% were seen once. The ten largest clones capture roughly 5.4% of the sample.

Of note for this clonotype: Its cognate antigen has yet to be identified. One base away there is no much larger clone; base qualities are not given.

The sample in question was whole blood, obtained in connection with sensitization to the hapten diphenylcyclopropenone (DPC). The rearranged chain carries TRBV27 and TRBJ2-3, with the identity of the D gene unclear. The TCR sequence derives from a woman aged 18-35 years with alopecia areata. Some clones in this sample may be carry-over from other donors' samples. The nucleotides are TGTGCCAGCAGTTCCCGGGCTCCTACAGATACGCAGTATTTT. This codes for CASSSRAPTDTQYF.